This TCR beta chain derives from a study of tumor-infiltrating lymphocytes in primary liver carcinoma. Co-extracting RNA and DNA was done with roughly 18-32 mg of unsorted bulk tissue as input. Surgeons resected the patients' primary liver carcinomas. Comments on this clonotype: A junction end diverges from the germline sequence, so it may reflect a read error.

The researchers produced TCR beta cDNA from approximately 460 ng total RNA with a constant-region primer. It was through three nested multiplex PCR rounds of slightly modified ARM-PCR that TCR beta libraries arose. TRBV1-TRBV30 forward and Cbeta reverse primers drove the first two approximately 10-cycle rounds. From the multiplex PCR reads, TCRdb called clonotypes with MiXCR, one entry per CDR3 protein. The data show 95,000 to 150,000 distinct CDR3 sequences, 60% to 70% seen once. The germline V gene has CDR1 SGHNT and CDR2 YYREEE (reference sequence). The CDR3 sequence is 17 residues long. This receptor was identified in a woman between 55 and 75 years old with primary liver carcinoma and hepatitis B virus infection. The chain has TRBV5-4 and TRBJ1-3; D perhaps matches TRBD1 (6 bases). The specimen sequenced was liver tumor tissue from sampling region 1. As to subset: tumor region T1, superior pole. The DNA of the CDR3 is TGTGCCAGCAGCTCTCCGGATGGACCAGGGGCTGGAAACACCTTATATTTT. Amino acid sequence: CASSSPDGPGAGNTLYF.